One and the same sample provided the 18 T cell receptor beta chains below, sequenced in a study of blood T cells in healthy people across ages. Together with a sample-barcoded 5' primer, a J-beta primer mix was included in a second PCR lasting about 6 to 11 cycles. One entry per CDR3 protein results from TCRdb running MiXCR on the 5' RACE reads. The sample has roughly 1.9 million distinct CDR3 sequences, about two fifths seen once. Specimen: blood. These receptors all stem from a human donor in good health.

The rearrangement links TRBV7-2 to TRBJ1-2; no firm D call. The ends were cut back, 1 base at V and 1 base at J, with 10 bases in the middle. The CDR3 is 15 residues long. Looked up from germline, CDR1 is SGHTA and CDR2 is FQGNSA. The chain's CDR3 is CASSLGDTYNYGYTF. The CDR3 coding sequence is TGTGCCAGCAGCTTAGGAGACACGTATAACTATGGCTACACCTTC. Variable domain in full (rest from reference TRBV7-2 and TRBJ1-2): GAGVSQSPSNKVTEKGKDVELRCDPISGHTALYWYRQSLGQGLEFLIYFQGNSAPDKSGLPSDRFSAERTGGSVSTLTIQRTQQEDSAVYLCASSLGDTYNYGYTFGSGTRLTVV.

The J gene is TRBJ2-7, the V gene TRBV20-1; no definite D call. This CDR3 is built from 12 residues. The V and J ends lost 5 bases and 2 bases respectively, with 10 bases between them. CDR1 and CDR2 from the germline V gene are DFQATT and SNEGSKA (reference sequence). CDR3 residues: CSASSGPYEQYF. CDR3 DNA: TGCAGTGCTTCATCCGGCCCCTACGAGCAGTACTTC.

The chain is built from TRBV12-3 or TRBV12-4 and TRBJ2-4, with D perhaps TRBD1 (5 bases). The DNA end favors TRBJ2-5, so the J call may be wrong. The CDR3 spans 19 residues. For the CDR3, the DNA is TGTGCCAGCAGTTTTGGAAGGGGAACAGCCACTGTGAACTCAGAGACCCAGTACTTC. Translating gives CASSFGRGTATVNSETQYF.

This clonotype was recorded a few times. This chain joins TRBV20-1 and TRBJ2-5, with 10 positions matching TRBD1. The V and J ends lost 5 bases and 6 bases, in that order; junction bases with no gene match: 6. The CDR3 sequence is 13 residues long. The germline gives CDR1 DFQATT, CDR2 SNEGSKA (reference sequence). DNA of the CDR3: TGCAGTGCTGGGGACAGGGGAGGGCAGACCCAGTACTTC. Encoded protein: CSAGDRGGQTQYF.

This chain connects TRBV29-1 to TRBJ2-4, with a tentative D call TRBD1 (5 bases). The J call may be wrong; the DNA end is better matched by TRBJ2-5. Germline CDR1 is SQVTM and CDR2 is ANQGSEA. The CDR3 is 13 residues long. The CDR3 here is CGAAAGIEETQYF. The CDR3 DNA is TGCGGCGCGGCGGCAGGGATCGAAGAGACCCAGTACTTC.

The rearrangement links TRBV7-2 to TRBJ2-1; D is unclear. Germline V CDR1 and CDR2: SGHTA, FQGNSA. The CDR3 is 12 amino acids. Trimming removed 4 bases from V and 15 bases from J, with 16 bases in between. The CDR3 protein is CASSWGSDSPFF. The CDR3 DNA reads TGTGCCAGCAGCTGGGGATCCGACTCGCCGTTCTTC.

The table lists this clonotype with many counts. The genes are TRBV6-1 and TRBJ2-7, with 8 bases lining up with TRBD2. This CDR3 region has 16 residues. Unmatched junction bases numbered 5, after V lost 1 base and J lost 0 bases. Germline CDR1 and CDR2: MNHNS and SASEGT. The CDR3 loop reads CASSEDSGAGSYEQYF. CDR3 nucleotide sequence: TGTGCCAGCAGTGAAGATAGCGGGGCTGGCTCCTACGAGCAGTACTTC.

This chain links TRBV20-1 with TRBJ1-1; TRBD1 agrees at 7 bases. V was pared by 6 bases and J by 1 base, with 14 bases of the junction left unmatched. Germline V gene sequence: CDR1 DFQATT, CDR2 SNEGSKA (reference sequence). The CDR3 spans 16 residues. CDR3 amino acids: CSAERAGGGRNTEAFF. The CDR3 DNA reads TGCAGTGCCGAGAGGGCAGGGGGAGGGCGGAACACTGAAGCTTTCTTT.

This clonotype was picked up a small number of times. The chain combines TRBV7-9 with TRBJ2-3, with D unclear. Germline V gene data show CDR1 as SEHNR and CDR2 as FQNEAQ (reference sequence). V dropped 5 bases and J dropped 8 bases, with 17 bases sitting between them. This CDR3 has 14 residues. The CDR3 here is CASSLSGPLGTQYF. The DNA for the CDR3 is TGTGCCAGCAGCCTCTCCGGCCCCTTAGGTACGCAGTATTTT.

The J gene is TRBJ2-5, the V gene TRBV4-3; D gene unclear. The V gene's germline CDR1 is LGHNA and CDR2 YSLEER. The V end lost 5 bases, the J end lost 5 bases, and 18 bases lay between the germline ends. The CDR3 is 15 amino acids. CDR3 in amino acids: CASSFRIRAGETQYF. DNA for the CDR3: TGCGCCAGCAGCTTCCGAATCCGGGCCGGGGAGACCCAGTACTTC.

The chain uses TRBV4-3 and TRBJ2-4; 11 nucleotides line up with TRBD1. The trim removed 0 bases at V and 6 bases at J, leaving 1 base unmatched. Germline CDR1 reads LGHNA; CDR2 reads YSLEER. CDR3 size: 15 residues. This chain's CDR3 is CASSQEGTGGNIQYF. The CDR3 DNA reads TGCGCCAGCAGCCAAGAAGGGACAGGGGGAAACATTCAGTACTTC.

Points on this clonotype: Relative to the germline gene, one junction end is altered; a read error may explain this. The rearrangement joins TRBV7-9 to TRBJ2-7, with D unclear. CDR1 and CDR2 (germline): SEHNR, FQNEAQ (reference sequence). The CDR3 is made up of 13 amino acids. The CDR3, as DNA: TGTGTCAGCAGCTTGGCGGACCTCTACGAGCAGTACTTC. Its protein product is CVSSLADLYEQYF.

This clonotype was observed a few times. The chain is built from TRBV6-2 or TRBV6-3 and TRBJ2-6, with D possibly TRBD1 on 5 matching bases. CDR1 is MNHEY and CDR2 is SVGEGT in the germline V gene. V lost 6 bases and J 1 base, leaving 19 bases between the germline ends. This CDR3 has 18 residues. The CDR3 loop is CASSSPKGEPSGANVLTF. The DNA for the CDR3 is TGTGCCAGCAGCTCTCCGAAAGGGGAACCATCTGGGGCCAACGTCCTGACTTTC.

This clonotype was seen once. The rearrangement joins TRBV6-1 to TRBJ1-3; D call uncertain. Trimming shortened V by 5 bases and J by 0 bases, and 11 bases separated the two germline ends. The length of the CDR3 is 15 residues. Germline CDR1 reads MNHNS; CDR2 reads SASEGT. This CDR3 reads CASSQILTSGNTIYF. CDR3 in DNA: TGTGCCAGCAGTCAAATACTTACCTCTGGAAACACCATATATTTT.

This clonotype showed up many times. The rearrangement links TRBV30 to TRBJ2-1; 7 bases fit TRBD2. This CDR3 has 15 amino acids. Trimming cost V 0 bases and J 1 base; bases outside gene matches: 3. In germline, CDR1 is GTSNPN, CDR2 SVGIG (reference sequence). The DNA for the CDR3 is TGTGCCTGGAGTGTAACTAGCGTGTCCTACAATGAGCAGTTCTTC. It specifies CAWSVTSVSYNEQFF.

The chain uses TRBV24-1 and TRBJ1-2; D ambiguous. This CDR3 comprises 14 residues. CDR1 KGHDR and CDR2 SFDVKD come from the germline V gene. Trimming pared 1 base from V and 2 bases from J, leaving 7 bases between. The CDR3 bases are TGTGCCACCAGTGATTTACCAGGAAACTATGGCTACACCTTC. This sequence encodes CATSDLPGNYGYTF.

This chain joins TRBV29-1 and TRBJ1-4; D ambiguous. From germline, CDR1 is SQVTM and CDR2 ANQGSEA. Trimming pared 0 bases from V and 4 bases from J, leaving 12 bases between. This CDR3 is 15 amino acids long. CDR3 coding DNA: TGCAGCGTTGAAGACTCACGGGGTTTTAATGAAAAACTGTTTTTT. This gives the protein CSVEDSRGFNEKLFF.

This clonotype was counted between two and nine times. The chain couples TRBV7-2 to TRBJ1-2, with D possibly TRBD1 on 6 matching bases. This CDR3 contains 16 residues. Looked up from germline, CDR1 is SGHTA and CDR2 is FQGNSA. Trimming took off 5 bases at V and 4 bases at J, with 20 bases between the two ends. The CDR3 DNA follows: TGTGCCAGCAGCCCAACCCCGAAGGGAGGGGGCTATGGCTACACCTTC. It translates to CASSPTPKGGGYGYTF. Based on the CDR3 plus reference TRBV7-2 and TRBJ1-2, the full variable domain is GAGVSQSPSNKVTEKGKDVELRCDPISGHTALYWYRQSLGQGLEFLIYFQGNSAPDKSGLPSDRFSAERTGGSVSTLTIQRTQQEDSAVYLCASSPTPKGGGYGYTFGSGTRLTVV.